These 23 T cell receptor beta chains were sequenced from one sample in a study of T cell responses to AZD1222 COVID-19 vaccine. Some clones are missing from TCRdb's copy, which holds only in-frame ones; the method was immunoSEQ multiplex PCR. The sample holds around 160,000 clones, about 93% seen once. Sequenced material: peripheral blood, taken on day 0 of AZD1222 vaccination. These TCRs come from an adult in good health.

This chain connects TRBV27 to TRBJ2-7; a weak D match, TRBD1 (5 bases). V lost 6 bases, J lost 3 bases, and 18 bases lay in between. Per germline, CDR1 MNHEY and CDR2 SMNVEV (reference sequence). The length of the CDR3 is 15 residues. The CDR3 region has the DNA TGTGCCAGCAGATCTTTAGGGGCCGCCTTCTACGAGCAGTACTTC. Protein: CASRSLGAAFYEQYF.

The chain couples TRBV2 to TRBJ2-1; TRBD2 agrees at 8 bases. This CDR3 contains 15 residues. Germline V gene lookup returns CDR1 SNHLY and CDR2 FYNNEI. V was clipped by 6 bases and J by 0 bases; unmatched bases: 4. The CDR3 is CASRGRGDSYNEQFF. The CDR3 region has the DNA TGTGCCAGCAGGGGGCGGGGGGACTCCTACAATGAGCAGTTCTTC.

The rearrangement joins TRBV5-4 to TRBJ2-1; 8 bases agree with TRBD2. CDR1 SGHNT and CDR2 YYREEE come from the germline V gene (reference sequence). The CDR3 sequence is 15 residues long. V gave up 5 bases and J gave up 3 bases; unmatched junction bases: 7. The chain's CDR3 is CASSPGTSGYNEQFF. In DNA form, the CDR3 reads TGTGCCAGCAGTCCCGGGACTAGTGGCTACAATGAGCAGTTCTTC.

The V gene is TRBV18, the J gene TRBJ1-5; D perhaps matches TRBD1 (6 bases). Trimming took off 3 bases at V and 4 bases at J, with 10 bases between the two ends. Looked up from germline, CDR1 is KGHSH and CDR2 is LQKENI. This CDR3 is built from 14 residues. As DNA, the CDR3 is TGTGCCAGCTCACCGGGACAACCGAATCAGCCCCAGCATTTT. This translates into CASSPGQPNQPQHF. Based on the CDR3 plus reference TRBV18 and TRBJ1-5, the full variable domain is NAGVMQNPRHLVRRRGQEARLRCSPMKGHSHVYWYRQLPEEGLKFMVYLQKENIIDESGMPKERFSAEFPKEGPSILRIQQVVRGDSAAYFCASSPGQPNQPQHFGDGTRLSIL.

The rearrangement links TRBV5-1 to TRBJ1-2; tentative D call: TRBD1 (6 bases). CDR3 size: 18 residues. Germline CDR1 is SGHRS and CDR2 is YFSETQ. The germline V and J ends were trimmed by 0 bases and 5 bases, with 23 bases remaining between them. The CDR3, as DNA: TGCGCCAGCAGCTTGGTAGGGGGACGGTCGGGAGACTATTATGGCTACACCTTC. Protein: CASSLVGGRSGDYYGYTF.

This clone was observed a few times. The genes are TRBV6-5 and TRBJ2-7, with 7 nucleotides matching TRBD1. CDR3 length equals 12 residues. The V gene end was trimmed by 6 bases and the J gene end by 5 bases; junction bases not matched to a gene: 4. CDR1 MNHEY and CDR2 SVGAGI come from the germline V gene. CDR3 sequence reads: CASSRGQDEQYF. CDR3 coding DNA: TGTGCCAGCAGCCGAGGACAGGACGAGCAGTACTTC.

CDR3 sequence reads: CASNSDQGTAPTDTQYF. CDR3 DNA sequence: TGTGCCAGCAATTCCGATCAGGGAACAGCTCCCACAGATACGCAGTATTTT. The chain employs TRBV2 and TRBJ2-3, with a weak D call TRBD1 (5 bases). This CDR3 is 17 amino acids long. Trimming removed 7 bases at V and 2 bases at J, with 22 bases between. Germline V lookup: CDR1 SNHLY, CDR2 FYNNEI.

Regarding this clone: An end of the junction differs from the germline gene, which may be a read error. The V gene is TRBV6-6, the J gene TRBJ1-1; D is uncertain. This CDR3 spans 15 amino acids. Germline loops: CDR1 MNHNY, CDR2 SVGAGI (reference sequence). CDR3 region: CASSYSSGMNSEAFF. CDR3 nucleotide sequence: TGTGCCAGCAGTTACTCGAGCGGGATGAACTCTGAAGCTTTCTTT.

The chain recombines TRBV19 with TRBJ1-5; D gene ambiguous. From germline, CDR1 is LNHDA and CDR2 SQIVND (reference sequence). This CDR3 is built from 14 residues. The CDR3 coding sequence is TGTGCATCTATAGGTTGGGGTAGCAATCAGCCCCAGCATTTT. Residues: CASIGWGSNQPQHF.

V is TRBV29-1 and J is TRBJ2-3; D remains ambiguous. The CDR3 loop spans 15 amino acids. CDR1 SQVTM and CDR2 ANQGSEA come from the germline V gene. V was trimmed by 6 bases and J by 2 bases, leaving 18 bases between them. The CDR3 coding sequence is TGCAGCGTCCTCCGGACCAGAGATTACACAGATACGCAGTATTTT. Amino acids: CSVLRTRDYTDTQYF.

The rearrangement links TRBV21-1 to TRBJ1-5; the listed D gene, TRBD1, was not tested against the DNA. TRBV21-1 is annotated as a pseudogene. This CDR3 has 15 residues. The CDR3 here is CASTSDRVGNQPQHF. The DNA for the CDR3 is TGTGCCAGCACCTCGGACAGGGTAGGAAATCAGCCCCAGCATTTT.

This chain links TRBV7-2 with TRBJ2-3; no firm D call. Germline CDR1 reads SGHTA; CDR2 reads FQGNSA. V was pared by 7 bases and J by 6 bases, with 8 bases between. The CDR3 is 11 residues long. CDR3 coding DNA: TGTGCCAGCACCGCCGGTGATACGCAGTATTTT. It is translated as CASTAGDTQYF.

This clone was seen a single time. The rearrangement joins TRBV28 to TRBJ1-2; 9 nucleotides agree with TRBD1. The germline V gene encodes CDR1 MDHEN and CDR2 SYDVKM. The CDR3 is 15 amino acids. The V gene end was trimmed by 2 bases and the J gene end by 6 bases; junction bases not matched to a gene: 7. The CDR3 loop reads CASSLGTGGADGYTF. In DNA, the CDR3 is TGTGCCAGCAGTTTAGGTACAGGGGGCGCAGATGGCTACACCTTC.

V usage is TRBV5-6 and J usage is TRBJ2-5; D perhaps matches TRBD2 (6 bases). CDR3 length: 14 amino acids. Germline lookup yields CDR1 SGHDT and CDR2 YYEEEE. Trimming removed 3 bases from V and 2 bases from J, with 11 bases in between. CDR3 coding DNA: TGTGCCAGCAGCTGGGGGGTAAGGCAAGAGACCCAGTACTTC. It yields the protein CASSWGVRQETQYF.

This rearrangement joins TRBV6-5 to TRBJ1-2; unclear D gene. Germline assignment: CDR1 MNHEY and CDR2 SVGAGI. V shed 2 bases and J shed 7 bases, with 11 bases lying between them. The CDR3 spans 13 residues. CDR3 region: CASSYRASGGYTF. The CDR3 DNA sequence: TGTGCCAGCAGTTACCGGGCTTCAGGTGGCTACACCTTC.

The chain joins TRBV6-5 to TRBJ2-1; tentative D call: TRBD1 (6 bases). Germline V gene data show CDR1 as MNHEY and CDR2 as SVGAGI. Trimming stripped 7 bases from V and 9 bases from J, with 16 bases between. CDR3 length equals 13 residues. DNA of the CDR3: TGTGCCAGCAACGCTGTCTCCAGGGGTGAGCAGTTCTTC. Translation: CASNAVSRGEQFF.

The chain's CDR3 is CASSRAGTSTDTQYF. Here the CDR3 DNA reads TGTGCCAGCAGCAGAGCGGGGACAAGCACAGATACGCAGTATTTT. The rearrangement uses TRBV11-2 and TRBJ2-3, with D perhaps TRBD2 (7 bases). The ends were cut back, 5 bases at V and 0 bases at J, with 12 bases in the middle. This CDR3 spans 15 amino acids. The germline V gene has CDR1 SGHAT and CDR2 FQNNGV.

The gene calls are TRBV12-3 or TRBV12-4 and TRBJ1-2; no firm D call. CDR3 size: 12 residues. V was cut by 3 bases and J by 0 bases, with 2 bases left in between. The CDR3 loop is CASSFSNYGYTF. Here the CDR3 DNA reads TGTGCCAGCAGTTTCTCTAACTATGGCTACACCTTC.

This chain links TRBV27 with TRBJ2-3; D remains unclear. This CDR3 comprises 15 residues. Trimming took off 0 bases at V and 6 bases at J, with 13 bases between the two ends. CDR1 MNHEY and CDR2 SMNVEV come from the germline V gene (reference sequence). CDR3 DNA sequence: TGTGCCAGCAGTTTATCTTGGACCGCCGCGGATACGCAGTATTTT. This sequence encodes CASSLSWTAADTQYF.

The chain couples TRBV18 to TRBJ1-5; TRBD1 matches at 7 bases. With 6 bases clipped from V and 2 bases from J, the junction kept 4 bases outside the gene matches. The CDR3 length is 14 residues. Germline CDR1 KGHSH, CDR2 LQKENI. The CDR3 reads CASSPGQRNQPQHF. The CDR3 nucleotides read TGTGCCAGCTCGCCGGGACAGCGCAATCAGCCCCAGCATTTT.

This chain uses TRBV28 with TRBJ1-2; tentative D call: TRBD1 (5 bases). This CDR3 comprises 16 residues. Germline assignment: CDR1 MDHEN and CDR2 SYDVKM. V shed 6 bases and J shed 3 bases, with 20 bases lying between them. The CDR3 DNA reads as TGTGCCAGCAGCCCACATCGAGGGGAATACGACTATGGCTACACCTTC. This codes for CASSPHRGEYDYGYTF.

The J gene is TRBJ1-1, the V gene TRBV7-2; possibly TRBD1 for D (5 bases). Trimming shortened V by 3 bases and J by 3 bases, and 11 bases separated the two germline ends. The CDR3 loop spans 14 amino acids. Germline values: CDR1 SGHTA, CDR2 FQGNSA. The CDR3 bases are TGTGCCAGCAGCTTCCCGGGGCTGTACACTGAAGCTTTCTTT. Translating it yields CASSFPGLYTEAFF.

This clone has just one count. This chain uses TRBV6-5 with TRBJ1-1; D is unclear. Germline CDR1 reads MNHEY; CDR2 reads SVGAGI. The CDR3 runs to 11 residues. V was shortened by 8 bases and J by 0 bases, with 4 bases between the two germline ends. The CDR3 protein is CASLMNTEAFF. CDR3 nucleotide sequence: TGTGCCAGCTTAATGAACACTGAAGCTTTCTTT.